What follows describes a single T cell receptor (beta chain). No antigen is known for it. The data stem from a study of T cell responses to AZD1222 COVID-19 vaccine. Broader study findings: CD4 TCRs covered the whole spike, strongest at regions 160-218 and 743-854. Unmutated variant regions are reportedly targeted by nearly half of spike-specific TCRs. Once two AZD1222 doses were given, Spike-specific TCR breadth and depth went up.

Only in-frame clones appear in the TCRdb table, and some are missing; sequencing was by immunoSEQ multiplex PCR. The profile covers about 190,000 clones, with 90% to 95% appearing a single time and about 9% taken by the ten largest. The CDR3 has 15 residues. V gave up 2 bases and J gave up 3 bases; unmatched junction bases: 7. Per germline, CDR1 MNHNS and CDR2 SASEGT. The clonotype originates from an adult in good health. The chain couples TRBV6-1 to TRBJ2-7; 7 bases are a match to TRBD1. The specimen was peripheral blood, collected on day 0 of AZD1222 vaccination. CDR3 in DNA: TGTGCCAGCAGTGAAACTCCTCGGGACAGCTACGAGCAGTACTTC. It encodes CASSETPRDSYEQYF.